This entry is about one T cell receptor beta chain. What it binds is not known. Looked up from germline, CDR1 is MDHEN and CDR2 is SYDVKM. Trimming took off 4 bases at V and 0 bases at J, with 10 bases between the two ends. The CDR3 runs 14 residues. The data are from a study of cytomegalovirus exposure and HLA in healthy donors. Broader study findings: Among immune exposure information, only CMV serostatus was available.

Use of 60 Vbeta and 13 Jbeta primers characterized the PCR. Libraries were prepared by immunoSEQ multiplex PCR; TCRdb keeps only in-frame clonotypes and omits some of them. The top ten hold approximately 1.2% of the sample, which has more than 110,000 clones, about 80% seen once. The chain has TRBV28 and TRBJ2-7; D remains unclear. The source of this sequence is a male donor in good health and CMV-seropositive. Sequencing input: PBMCs. The CDR3 region has the DNA TGTGCCAGCAGTTCGCAGCCTAGCTCCTACGAGCAGTACTTC. Protein product: CASSSQPSSYEQYF.